This TCR beta chain was recovered during a study of blood T cell repertoires in COVID-19. Whole-study context: Collection of acute and convalescent COVID-19 samples took place in the United States, Italy and Spain. In each case, the material was cDNA or gDNA derived from T cells, B-cell-depleted T cells, or PBMCs.

Libraries were prepared by immunoSEQ multiplex PCR; TCRdb keeps only in-frame clonotypes and omits some of them. The data show 110,000 or so clones, with approximately 85% seen just once and about 5.5% held by the top ten. Germline loops: CDR1 SGHVS, CDR2 FNYEAQ. V was pared by 1 base and J by 2 bases, with 15 bases between. The CDR3 totals 17 residues. Sequencing used peripheral blood. The V gene is TRBV7-6, the J gene TRBJ1-5; D call uncertain. The receptor comes from a woman between 55 and 75 years old with COVID-19, enrolled during active disease. This CDR3 is CASSLEAGLGGNQPQHF. The CDR3 nucleotides read TGTGCCAGCAGCTTAGAGGCGGGTTTGGGCGGCAATCAGCCCCAGCATTTT.